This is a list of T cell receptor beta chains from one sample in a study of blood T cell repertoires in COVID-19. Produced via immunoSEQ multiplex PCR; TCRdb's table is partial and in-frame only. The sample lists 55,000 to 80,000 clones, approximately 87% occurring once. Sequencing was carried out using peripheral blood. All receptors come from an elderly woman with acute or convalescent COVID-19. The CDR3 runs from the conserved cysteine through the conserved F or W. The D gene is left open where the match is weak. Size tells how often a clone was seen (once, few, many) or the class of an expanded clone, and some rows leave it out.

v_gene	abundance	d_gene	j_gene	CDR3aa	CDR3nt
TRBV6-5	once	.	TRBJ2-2	CASNRDQNTGELFF	TGTGCCAGCAACCGGGATCAGAACACCGGGGAGCTGTTTTTT
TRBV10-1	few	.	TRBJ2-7	CASSRRGTYEQYF	TGCGCCAGCAGTCGGCGGGGAACCTACGAGCAGTACTTC
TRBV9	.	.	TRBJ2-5	CASSVGPGVEETQYF	TGTGCCAGCAGCGTAGGCCCAGGGGTGGAGGAGACCCAGTACTTC
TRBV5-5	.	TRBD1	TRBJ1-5	CASSFGQGGQPQHF	TGTGCCAGCAGCTTCGGACAGGGCGGACAGCCCCAGCATTTT
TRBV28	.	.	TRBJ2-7	CASSPDSYEQYF	TGTGCCAGCAGCCCCGACTCTTACGAGCAGTACTTC
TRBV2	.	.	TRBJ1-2	CASSDYLSRGGGYTF	TGTGCCAGCAGTGATTATTTATCTCGGGGTGGTGGCTACACCTTC
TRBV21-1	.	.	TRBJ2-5	CASTSTGPQQETQYF	TGTGCCAGCACTTCGACAGGGCCCCAGCAAGAGACCCAGTACTTC
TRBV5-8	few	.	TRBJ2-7	CASSFHRPNSYEQYF	TGTGCCAGCAGCTTCCACAGGCCGAACTCCTACGAGCAGTACTTC
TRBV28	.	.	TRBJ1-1	CASTLGVGGTEAFF	TGTGCCAGCACTCTCGGGGTGGGTGGGACTGAAGCTTTCTTT
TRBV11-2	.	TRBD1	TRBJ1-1	CASSKNRGTTEAFF	TGTGCCAGCAGCAAAAACAGGGGGACGACTGAAGCTTTCTTT
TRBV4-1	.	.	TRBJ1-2	CASSQRGGYGYTF	TGCGCCAGCAGCCAAAGGGGTGGATATGGCTACACCTTC
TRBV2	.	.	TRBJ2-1	CASSEDGGNEQFF	TGTGCCAGCAGTGAAGACGGCGGGAATGAGCAGTTCTTC
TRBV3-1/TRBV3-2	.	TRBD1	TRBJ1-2	CASSQADRGVRGYTF	TGTGCCAGCAGCCAAGCCGACAGGGGCGTTAGGGGCTACACCTTC
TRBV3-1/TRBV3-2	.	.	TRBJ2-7	CASRRGTYEQYF	TGTGCCAGCAGGAGGGGGACCTACGAGCAGTACTTC
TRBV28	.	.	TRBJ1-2	CASSLLQGDNYGYTF	TGTGCCAGCAGTTTACTACAGGGCGATAACTATGGCTACACCTTC
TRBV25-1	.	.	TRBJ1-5	CASSDQDRFQHF	TGTGCCAGCAGTGACCAAGACAGATTCCAGCATTTT
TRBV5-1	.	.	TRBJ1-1	CASSLAGGVNTEAFF	TGCGCCAGCAGCTTGGCCGGGGGGGTGAACACTGAAGCTTTCTTT
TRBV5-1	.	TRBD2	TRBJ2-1	CASSVAGGGSGNEQFF	TGCGCCAGCAGCGTAGCTGGCGGGGGGTCGGGGAATGAGCAGTTCTTC
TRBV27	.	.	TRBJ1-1	CASSLPEGTEAFF	TGTGCCAGCAGTCTGCCGGAGGGCACTGAAGCTTTCTTT
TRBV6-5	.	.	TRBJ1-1	CASGRSRGITEAFF	TGTGCCAGCGGACGGAGTAGGGGGATCACTGAAGCTTTCTTT
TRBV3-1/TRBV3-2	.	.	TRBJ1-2	CASSQDLGGGIYGYTF	TGTGCCAGCAGCCAAGATCTCGGCGGCGGAATCTATGGCTACACCTTC
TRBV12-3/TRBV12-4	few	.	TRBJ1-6	CASSLRGNSPLHF	TGTGCCAGCAGTTTAAGGGGGAACTCACCCCTCCACTTT
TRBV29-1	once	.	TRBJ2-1	CSVSGLNEQFF	TGCAGCGTATCCGGGTTAAATGAGCAGTTCTTC
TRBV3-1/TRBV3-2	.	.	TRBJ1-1	CASNRGGDTEAFF	TGTGCCAGCAACCGGGGGGGCGACACTGAAGCTTTCTTT
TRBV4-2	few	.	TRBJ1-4	CASSQTDTRREKLFF	TGTGCCAGCAGCCAGACGGACACCCGGCGTGAAAAACTGTTTTTT
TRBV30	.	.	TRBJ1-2	CAIGPGGSYGYTF	TGTGCTATCGGCCCCGGGGGGTCCTATGGCTACACCTTC
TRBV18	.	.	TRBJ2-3	CASSPLAGYKTDTQYF	TGTGCCAGCTCACCACTGGCAGGGTATAAGACAGATACGCAGTATTTT
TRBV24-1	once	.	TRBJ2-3	CATSDAKGLTDTQYF	TGTGCCACCAGTGATGCGAAAGGACTCACAGATACGCAGTATTTT
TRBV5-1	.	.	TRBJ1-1	CASSLDLNTEAFF	TGCGCCAGCAGCTTAGACTTGAACACTGAAGCTTTCTTT
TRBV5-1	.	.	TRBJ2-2	CASSVYSNTGELFF	TGCGCCAGCAGCGTATACTCGAACACCGGGGAGCTGTTTTTT
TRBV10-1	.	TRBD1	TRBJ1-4	CASRKLQGAREKLFF	TGCGCCAGTCGAAAACTTCAGGGGGCTCGGGAAAAACTGTTTTTT
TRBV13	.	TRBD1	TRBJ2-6	CASRRLQGAYSGANVLTF	TGTGCCAGCAGACGTTTACAGGGGGCTTACTCTGGGGCCAACGTCCTGACTTTC
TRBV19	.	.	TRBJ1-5	CASSIPNKNSNQPQHF	TGTGCCAGTAGTATACCGAACAAGAATAGCAATCAGCCCCAGCATTTT
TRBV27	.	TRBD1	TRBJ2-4	CASSSAGQGSGIQYF	TGTGCCAGCAGTTCCGCAGGACAGGGTTCGGGCATTCAGTACTTC
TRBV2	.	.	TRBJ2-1	CASNGQGSYNEQFF	TGTGCCAGCAACGGGCAGGGATCCTACAATGAGCAGTTCTTC
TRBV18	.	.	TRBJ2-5	CASAGSQETQYF	TGTGCCAGCGCAGGTAGCCAAGAGACCCAGTACTTC
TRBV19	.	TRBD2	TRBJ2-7	CASSRGRGRDYEQYF	TGTGCCAGTTCGCGCGGGCGGGGGAGAGACTACGAGCAGTACTTC
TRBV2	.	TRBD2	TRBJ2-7	CASTTSGAYEQYF	TGTGCCAGCACCACTAGCGGAGCTTACGAGCAGTACTTC
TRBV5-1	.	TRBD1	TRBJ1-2	CASSLQGDYGYTF	TGCGCCAGCAGCTTGCAGGGGGACTATGGCTACACCTTC
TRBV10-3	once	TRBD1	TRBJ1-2	CAISEPGQGGSSTGANYGYTF	TGTGCCATCAGTGAGCCGGGACAGGGAGGATCATCCACCGGAGCTAACTATGGCTACACCTTC
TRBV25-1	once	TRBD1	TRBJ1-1	CASSGTGSSEAFF	TGTGCCAGCAGTGGGACAGGGAGTTCTGAAGCTTTCTTT
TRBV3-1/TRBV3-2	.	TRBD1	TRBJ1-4	CASSQGWTGDLTKLFF	TGTGCCAGCAGCCAAGGGTGGACAGGGGACCTAACAAAACTGTTTTTT
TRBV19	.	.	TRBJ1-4	CASSIMTAEKLFF	TGTGCCAGTAGTATCATGACAGCCGAAAAACTGTTTTTT
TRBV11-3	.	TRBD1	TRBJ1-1	CASSLESTGRTNTEAFF	TGTGCCAGCAGCTTAGAATCGACAGGGCGGACCAACACTGAAGCTTTCTTT
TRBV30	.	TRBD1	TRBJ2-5	CAGYLTGAIETQYF	TGTGCCGGCTACCTCACAGGGGCGATAGAGACCCAGTACTTC
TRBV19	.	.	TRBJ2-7	CASSLSPLYEQYF	TGTGCCAGTAGTCTTTCCCCTCTCTACGAGCAGTACTTC
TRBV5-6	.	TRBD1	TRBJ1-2	CASSASGGDYGYTF	TGTGCCAGCAGCGCTTCAGGGGGCGACTATGGCTACACCTTC
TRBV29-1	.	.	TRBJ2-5	CSVTLGGETQYF	TGCAGCGTCACCCTCGGCGGAGAGACCCAGTACTTC
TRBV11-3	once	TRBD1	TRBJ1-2	CASRETGGSGYTF	TGTGCCAGCAGGGAAACAGGGGGATCTGGCTACACCTTC
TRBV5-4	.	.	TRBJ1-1	CASAAGPELEEAFF	TGTGCCAGCGCCGCGGGACCGGAGTTGGAGGAAGCTTTCTTT